This T cell receptor (beta chain) was sequenced during a study of T cells in Graves' hyperthyroidism and ophthalmopathy. Study results and limitations: Clonotypes that were expanded in thyroid above 0.001 mostly appeared in blood too. Stable hyperthyroidism and ophthalmopathy were separated using 13 V-J signatures. Ophthalmopathy was predicted by the model a median of around 5.9 months ahead of onset.

CDR1 is LGHDT, CDR2 YNNKEL, per germline (reference sequence). Trimming took off 2 bases at V and 6 bases at J, with 11 bases between the two ends. The CDR3 length is 14 residues. Patients counted as stable if ophthalmopathy did not develop within 18 months. About this clonotype itself: Its antigen is as yet unknown.

Researchers amplified the TCR beta CDR3 regions from RNA transcripts. HTBI primers were employed in a first-round RT-PCR of the TCR CDR3. TCRdb analysed the multiplex PCR reads with MiXCR anew, one entry per CDR3 protein. The sample carries approximately 510,000 distinct CDR3 sequences, around 21% recorded once. The sequencing sample was made of blood. This chain uses TRBV3-1 with TRBJ1-5, with D perhaps TRBD1 (6 bases). The TCR sequence derives from a man between 18 and 35 years old with Graves' hyperthyroidism. The CDR3 here is CASSQSRGVQPQHF. In DNA form, the CDR3 reads TGTGCCAGCAGCCAATCCAGGGGTGTTCAGCCCCAGCATTTT.